The rows below give T cell receptor beta chains drawn from one sample of a study of vaccination effects on CD4 cells after COVID-19. Their antigens remain unidentified. The repertoire was sequenced with immunoSEQ multiplex PCR; TCRdb's copy has only in-frame clones and lacks some. The sample has approximately 54,000 clones; around 80% are singletons. The starting material was CD4+ T cells from PBMCs cultured with HCoV-229E spike peptides, obtained before COVID-19 vaccination. These receptors were collected from a human donor who received a COVID-19 vaccine. Both conserved end residues are part of each CDR3. The D gene is left open where the match is weak. Some rows mark clone size as missing; the rest say once, few, many or name a class of expanded clone.

v_gene: TRBV6-5; d_gene: TRBD2; j_gene: TRBJ2-1; abundance: .; CDR3nt: TGTGCCTCGGTAAGGGAGGGTGAGCAGTTCTTC; CDR3aa: CASVREGEQFF
v_gene: TRBV28; d_gene: .; j_gene: TRBJ1-5; abundance: .; CDR3nt: TGTGCCAGCAGTTTATCGGCGGGCAATCAGCCCCAGCATTTT; CDR3aa: CASSLSAGNQPQHF
v_gene: TRBV6-6; d_gene: .; j_gene: TRBJ1-2; abundance: .; CDR3nt: TGTGCCAGCAGACCCGCCTCGGGGCCGCCGGGCGGCTACACCTTC; CDR3aa: CASRPASGPPGGYTF
v_gene: TRBV19; d_gene: .; j_gene: TRBJ1-2; abundance: few; CDR3nt: TGTGCCAGTAGTTTCCGGGCCGGGGGCGCTGGGTATGGCTACACCTTC; CDR3aa: CASSFRAGGAGYGYTF
v_gene: TRBV7-2; d_gene: .; j_gene: TRBJ2-3; abundance: .; CDR3nt: TGTGCCAGCAGCAGGAGGGCATCGGGCAGGGATACGCAGTATTTT; CDR3aa: CASSRRASGRDTQYF
v_gene: TRBV21-1; d_gene: .; j_gene: TRBJ1-1; abundance: .; CDR3nt: TGTGCCAGCAGCAAAGGGGGAAGGGGCACTGAAGCTTTCTTT; CDR3aa: CASSKGGRGTEAFF
v_gene: TRBV11-3; d_gene: .; j_gene: TRBJ2-5; abundance: .; CDR3nt: TGTGCCAGCTCCTCCCGCGTTGGCGAAGAGACCCAGTACTTC; CDR3aa: CASSSRVGEETQYF
v_gene: TRBV3-1/TRBV3-2; d_gene: TRBD1; j_gene: TRBJ1-1; abundance: .; CDR3nt: TGTGCCAGCAGCCAAAGGTCTACAGGGGCAACTGAAGCTTTCTTT; CDR3aa: CASSQRSTGATEAFF
v_gene: TRBV7-2; d_gene: TRBD1; j_gene: TRBJ2-6; abundance: once; CDR3nt: TGTGCCAGCAGCAGGGACAGGTCTGGGGCCAACGTCCTGACTTTC; CDR3aa: CASSRDRSGANVLTF
v_gene: TRBV7-2; d_gene: TRBD2; j_gene: TRBJ2-4; abundance: .; CDR3nt: TGTGCCAGCAGCTTAGCGCTTCAGCGGGGCAACATTCAGTACTTC; CDR3aa: CASSLALQRGNIQYF
v_gene: TRBV14; d_gene: .; j_gene: TRBJ1-4; abundance: .; CDR3nt: TGTGCCAGCAGCCAAGATCGCAACAGTGCCTTGGAAAAACTGTTTTTT; CDR3aa: CASSQDRNSALEKLFF
v_gene: TRBV18; d_gene: .; j_gene: TRBJ1-4; abundance: .; CDR3nt: TGTGCCAGCTCACCAGATGTGGCGCCAACTAATGAAAAACTGTTTTTT; CDR3aa: CASSPDVAPTNEKLFF
v_gene: TRBV7-2; d_gene: TRBD1; j_gene: TRBJ2-1; abundance: .; CDR3nt: TGTGCCAGCAGCCGTAGAACCGGGACAGGGGCAATCAATGAGCAGTTCTTC; CDR3aa: CASSRRTGTGAINEQFF
v_gene: TRBV27; d_gene: .; j_gene: TRBJ1-2; abundance: .; CDR3nt: TGTGCCAGCAGTTTAGTGATGGACTCTAACTATGGCTACACCTTC; CDR3aa: CASSLVMDSNYGYTF
v_gene: TRBV4-1; d_gene: .; j_gene: TRBJ2-4; abundance: .; CDR3nt: TGCGCCAGCAGCCCCAGGTCCTGGGCCAAAAACATTCAGTACTTC; CDR3aa: CASSPRSWAKNIQYF
v_gene: TRBV5-6; d_gene: .; j_gene: TRBJ1-4; abundance: few; CDR3nt: TGTGCCAGCAGCTCGTCCCGGGGAGGGGGAAGGGAAAAACTGTTTTTT; CDR3aa: CASSSSRGGGREKLFF
v_gene: TRBV2; d_gene: .; j_gene: TRBJ2-5; abundance: once; CDR3nt: TGTGCCAGCAGTGACCGGGAGGAGACCCAGTACTTC; CDR3aa: CASSDREETQYF
v_gene: TRBV5-1; d_gene: .; j_gene: TRBJ1-5; abundance: .; CDR3nt: TGCGCCAGCAGCTTGGACAGCAGAGATCAGCCCCAGCATTTT; CDR3aa: CASSLDSRDQPQHF
v_gene: TRBV5-1; d_gene: TRBD2; j_gene: TRBJ2-5; abundance: .; CDR3nt: TGCGCCAGCAGCTTGTCCGGACTAGCGGAGACCCAGTACTTC; CDR3aa: CASSLSGLAETQYF
v_gene: TRBV25-1; d_gene: .; j_gene: TRBJ2-2; abundance: .; CDR3nt: TGTGCCAGCAGTGTTGCGGGGGCCACCGGGGAGCTGTTTTTT; CDR3aa: CASSVAGATGELFF
v_gene: TRBV2; d_gene: .; j_gene: TRBJ2-3; abundance: .; CDR3nt: TGTGCCAGCAGTGAGACCCGGACAGCTACGGATACGCAGTATTTT; CDR3aa: CASSETRTATDTQYF
v_gene: TRBV4-1; d_gene: TRBD2; j_gene: TRBJ2-3; abundance: .; CDR3nt: TGCGCCAGCAGCCAGAGGACTAGCGGAGCCGACGGCGATACGCAGTATTTT; CDR3aa: CASSQRTSGADGDTQYF
v_gene: TRBV7-9; d_gene: .; j_gene: TRBJ1-1; abundance: once; CDR3nt: TGTGCCAGCACCCCCCCGGGGGCAAAAATAACAATGAACACTGAAGCTTTCTTT; CDR3aa: CASTPPGAKITMNTEAFF
v_gene: TRBV25-1; d_gene: .; j_gene: TRBJ1-2; abundance: .; CDR3nt: TGTGCCAGCAGTACTAACCAGGCACCCCCTAACTATGGCTACACCTTC; CDR3aa: CASSTNQAPPNYGYTF
v_gene: TRBV5-1; d_gene: .; j_gene: TRBJ2-3; abundance: .; CDR3nt: TGCGCCAGCAGCTTGAGCACGGGCAGGGCGGGAGATACGCAGTATTTT; CDR3aa: CASSLSTGRAGDTQYF
v_gene: TRBV3-1/TRBV3-2; d_gene: .; j_gene: TRBJ1-2; abundance: .; CDR3nt: TGTGCCAGCAGCCAAGGCGCGATCTCCTATGGCTACACCTTC; CDR3aa: CASSQGAISYGYTF
v_gene: TRBV9; d_gene: TRBD2; j_gene: TRBJ2-1; abundance: .; CDR3nt: TGTGCCAGCAGCGTGTTTGCGGGGGGCTACAATGAGCAGTTCTTC; CDR3aa: CASSVFAGGYNEQFF
v_gene: TRBV9; d_gene: TRBD1; j_gene: TRBJ2-4; abundance: .; CDR3nt: TGTGCCAGCAGCGTAGGGGGCAGTGAGGGGGCCTTGATTCAGTACTTC; CDR3aa: CASSVGGSEGALIQYF
v_gene: TRBV6-5; d_gene: TRBD2; j_gene: TRBJ2-4; abundance: .; CDR3nt: TGTGCCAGCAGTTTCGCTAGCGGGGACATTCAGTACTTC; CDR3aa: CASSFASGDIQYF
v_gene: TRBV3-1/TRBV3-2; d_gene: .; j_gene: TRBJ1-1; abundance: .; CDR3nt: TGTGCCAGCATGCAACAGGGATACACTGAAGCTTTCTTT; CDR3aa: CASMQQGYTEAFF
v_gene: TRBV14; d_gene: .; j_gene: TRBJ1-3; abundance: .; CDR3nt: TGTGCCAGCAGCCAGCAACTCTCTGGAAACACCATATATTTT; CDR3aa: CASSQQLSGNTIYF
v_gene: TRBV6-2/TRBV6-3; d_gene: TRBD1; j_gene: TRBJ2-1; abundance: .; CDR3nt: TGTGCCAGCAGTTACCTCTACGGACAGGGCCGGAATGAGCAGTTCTTC; CDR3aa: CASSYLYGQGRNEQFF
v_gene: TRBV4-1; d_gene: .; j_gene: TRBJ2-2; abundance: .; CDR3nt: TGCGCCAGCAGCCACCCGACAGCGAACACCGGGGAGCTGTTTTTT; CDR3aa: CASSHPTANTGELFF
v_gene: TRBV5-1; d_gene: .; j_gene: TRBJ1-2; abundance: .; CDR3nt: TGCGCCAGCAGCTTTGGGCCCTCTGACTATGGCTACACCTTC; CDR3aa: CASSFGPSDYGYTF
v_gene: TRBV28; d_gene: TRBD1; j_gene: TRBJ1-5; abundance: once; CDR3nt: TGTGCCAGCACCGTGACAGGGGGACTCAATCAGCCCCAGCATTTT; CDR3aa: CASTVTGGLNQPQHF
v_gene: TRBV6-5; d_gene: TRBD1; j_gene: TRBJ1-4; abundance: .; CDR3nt: TGTGCCAGCGGCCCTCGGACAGGAGGTGGTGAAAAACTGTTTTTT; CDR3aa: CASGPRTGGGEKLFF
v_gene: TRBV24-1; d_gene: .; j_gene: TRBJ1-2; abundance: few; CDR3nt: TGTGCCACCAGTGATTTTGGAGGGGTTGGCTACACCTTC; CDR3aa: CATSDFGGVGYTF
v_gene: TRBV6-2/TRBV6-3; d_gene: TRBD2; j_gene: TRBJ2-1; abundance: .; CDR3nt: TGTGCCAGCAGTTACTCGAACCTGCTAGCGGGTCCTTTGAATTGGAATGAGCAGTTCTTC; CDR3aa: CASSYSNLLAGPLNWNEQFF
v_gene: TRBV18; d_gene: TRBD1; j_gene: TRBJ2-1; abundance: .; CDR3nt: TGTGCCAGCTCACCACGACAGGGGGCTGGCAATGAGCAGTTCTTC; CDR3aa: CASSPRQGAGNEQFF
v_gene: TRBV4-1; d_gene: .; j_gene: TRBJ1-2; abundance: .; CDR3nt: TGCGCCAGCAGCCAAGATCAATTTGCGTCGCGGGAGTGGGGGGATGGCTACACCTTC; CDR3aa: CASSQDQFASREWGDGYTF
v_gene: TRBV18; d_gene: TRBD1; j_gene: TRBJ1-6; abundance: few; CDR3nt: TGTGCCAGCTCCTCCAGGGGGGCCTATAATTCACCCCTCCACTTT; CDR3aa: CASSSRGAYNSPLHF
v_gene: TRBV5-6; d_gene: .; j_gene: TRBJ1-1; abundance: .; CDR3nt: TGTGCCAGCAGCCTGGGACTCCGACTCAACACTGAAGCTTTCTTT; CDR3aa: CASSLGLRLNTEAFF
v_gene: TRBV9; d_gene: TRBD1; j_gene: TRBJ2-3; abundance: .; CDR3nt: TGTGCCAGCAGCGCAGGGGGACAGAATACGCAGTATTTT; CDR3aa: CASSAGGQNTQYF
v_gene: TRBV25-1; d_gene: TRBD1; j_gene: TRBJ1-2; abundance: .; CDR3nt: TGTGCCAGCAGTGAAACAGGGGGAAGTGGCTACACCTTC; CDR3aa: CASSETGGSGYTF
v_gene: TRBV19; d_gene: .; j_gene: TRBJ1-5; abundance: .; CDR3nt: TGTGCCAGTAGTACCGTAACTGATCAGCCCCAGCATTTT; CDR3aa: CASSTVTDQPQHF
v_gene: TRBV6-6; d_gene: .; j_gene: TRBJ1-6; abundance: .; CDR3nt: TGTGCCAGCACTAGCCAGTTTGGGCGGTCACCCCTCCACTTT; CDR3aa: CASTSQFGRSPLHF
v_gene: TRBV19; d_gene: .; j_gene: TRBJ2-1; abundance: .; CDR3nt: TGTGCCAGTATGGCTAGCTCCTACAATGAGCAGTTCTTC; CDR3aa: CASMASSYNEQFF
v_gene: TRBV18; d_gene: .; j_gene: TRBJ1-1; abundance: few; CDR3nt: TGTGCCAGCTCACCGGGGCTGATCGGGAACACTGAAGCTTTCTTT; CDR3aa: CASSPGLIGNTEAFF
v_gene: TRBV7-2; d_gene: TRBD1; j_gene: TRBJ1-2; abundance: .; CDR3nt: TGTGCCAGCAGCTTTAATCCACAGGGGTATAGAGGCTACACCTTC; CDR3aa: CASSFNPQGYRGYTF
v_gene: TRBV7-8; d_gene: .; j_gene: TRBJ2-5; abundance: .; CDR3nt: TGTGCCAGCAGCGACCCAAGGCAGCGGGAGACCCAGTACTTC; CDR3aa: CASSDPRQRETQYF
v_gene: TRBV10-1; d_gene: .; j_gene: TRBJ2-5; abundance: .; CDR3nt: TGCGCCAGCCGAGTCGGGGGAACTAAAGAGACCCAGTACTTC; CDR3aa: CASRVGGTKETQYF
v_gene: TRBV6-5; d_gene: .; j_gene: TRBJ1-5; abundance: .; CDR3nt: TGTGCCAGCAGTTACGACCCCAATCAGCCCCAGCATTTT; CDR3aa: CASSYDPNQPQHF
v_gene: TRBV7-9; d_gene: .; j_gene: TRBJ2-4; abundance: .; CDR3nt: TGTGCCAGCAGCTACGAGGGGCGGGGATTAGCCAAAAACATTCAGTACTTC; CDR3aa: CASSYEGRGLAKNIQYF